Listed here are 25 T cell receptor beta chains from one sample, sequenced in a study of cytomegalovirus exposure and HLA in healthy donors (dated by TCRdb to 2017 to 2019). Libraries were prepared through the immunoSEQ multiplex PCR assay. The multiplex PCR relied on a mix of 60 forward primers for TCR Vbeta segments and 13 reverse primers for TCR Jbeta segments. TCRdb obtained this table from immuneACCESS and retained in-frame rearrangements with V and J assigned. These tables miss some clones; where compared with another copy, unresolved V genes account for less than half of the shortfall, and the remainder is unexplained. The sample yields 200,000 or so clones; around 77% were counted once. The top ten clonotypes cover 2.5% to 3.5% of the sample. The material sequenced was PBMCs. The receptors were gathered from a woman in her thirties in good health and CMV-seronegative.

The genes are TRBV6-1 and TRBJ1-6; D is unclear. Germline CDR1 and CDR2: MNHNS and SASEGT. The length of the CDR3 is 13 residues. V was cut by 6 bases and J by 3 bases, with 6 bases left in between. The CDR3 here is CASSPFYNSPLHF. As DNA, the CDR3 is TGTGCCAGCAGCCCATTCTATAATTCACCCCTCCACTTT.

This chain connects TRBV9 to TRBJ1-6, with 8 bases aligning to TRBD1. This CDR3 contains 15 residues. The trim removed 4 bases at V and 7 bases at J, leaving 7 bases unmatched. Per the germline V gene, CDR1 is SGDLS and CDR2 is YYNGEE. The CDR3 protein is CASSSQGQANSPLHF. CDR3 DNA: TGTGCCAGCAGCAGCCAGGGACAGGCAAATTCACCCCTCCACTTT.

V usage is TRBV12-5 and J usage is TRBJ2-2; 9 nucleotides agree with TRBD1. The CDR3 runs 17 residues. Germline V gene lookup returns CDR1 LGHNT and CDR2 FRNRAP. Trimming took 6 bases from V and 3 from J; bases not matched to a gene: 11. The CDR3 sequence is CASGDSQGARDTGELFF. The CDR3 nucleotides are TGTGCTAGTGGAGACTCACAGGGGGCGCGAGACACCGGGGAGCTGTTTTTT.

The chain's CDR3 is CASSPRDFSYEQYF. CDR3 nucleotide sequence: TGTGCCAGCAGTCCTCGGGACTTCTCCTACGAGCAGTACTTC. This rearrangement joins TRBV28 to TRBJ2-7; a weak D match, TRBD2 (6 bases). This CDR3 is 14 amino acids long. Trimming removed 5 bases at V and 0 bases at J, with 11 bases between. Germline V gene sequence: CDR1 MDHEN, CDR2 SYDVKM.

This clone was seen a handful of times. This rearrangement joins TRBV6-1 to TRBJ1-1; TRBD1 matches at 7 bases. CDR1 MNHNS and CDR2 SASEGT come from the germline V gene. With 4 bases clipped from V and 0 bases from J, the junction kept 8 bases outside the gene matches. The CDR3 runs to 16 residues. CDR3 DNA sequence: TGTGCCAGCAGTGTTTTGGGACAGACCATGAACACTGAAGCTTTCTTT. Translating it yields CASSVLGQTMNTEAFF.

The chain employs TRBV28 and TRBJ2-5; the D gene is possibly TRBD1 (6 bases). The germline gives CDR1 MDHEN, CDR2 SYDVKM. Trimming shortened V by 4 bases and J by 5 bases, and 17 bases separated the two germline ends. This CDR3 region has 15 residues. CDR3 DNA: TGTGCCAGCAGTTCGCCGGGACATCGGAGGGAGACCCAGTACTTC. Translated: CASSSPGHRRETQYF.

The rearrangement links TRBV5-1 to TRBJ2-5, with D perhaps matching TRBD2 (5 bases). Germline values: CDR1 SGHRS, CDR2 YFSETQ. Deletions cut 5 bases from V and 2 bases from J, with 10 bases between. There are 13 residues in the CDR3. CDR3 sequence (DNA): TGCGCCAGCAGGGACTTAGGGCAAGAGACCCAGTACTTC. It encodes CASRDLGQETQYF.

The chain employs TRBV2 and TRBJ2-7, with 10 bases that match TRBD1. Germline CDR1 and CDR2: SNHLY and FYNNEI. V was pared by 10 bases and J by 2 bases, with 11 bases of the junction left unmatched. CDR3 size: 15 residues. This CDR3 reads CANRQGADITYEQYF. The DNA of the CDR3 is TGTGCCAACCGACAGGGGGCTGATATCACCTACGAGCAGTACTTC.

Concerning this clone itself: The CDR3 does not end in the conserved phenylalanine or tryptophan, so this is likely a read error. V and J are TRBV29-1 and TRBJ2-7; D remains unclear. Germline loops: CDR1 SQVTM, CDR2 ANQGSEA. V was trimmed by 6 bases and J by 2 bases, leaving 14 bases between them. The CDR3 extends over 13 amino acids. Here the CDR3 DNA reads TGCAGCGTCCTTCGGGTCGGAACCTACGAGCAGTACTCC. It yields the protein CSVLRVGTYEQYS.

Remarks on this clone: Its ends do not fully match the called genes, so a read error is possible. This rearrangement joins TRBV7-9 to TRBJ2-3; D might be TRBD1 (6 bases). This CDR3 contains 14 residues. Germline V gene sequence: CDR1 SEHNR, CDR2 FQNEAQ (reference sequence). The CDR3 nucleotides are TGTTCCAGCAGCGGAGAAGGGGGAACAGATACGCAGTATTTT. Its protein is CSSSGEGGTDTQYF.

This clone showed up just a few times. This sequence joins TRBV27 and TRBJ1-5; D is undetermined. CDR1 and CDR2 from the germline V gene are MNHEY and SMNVEV (reference sequence). CDR3 length equals 16 residues. Trimming took 5 bases from V and 5 from J, leaving 19 bases between them. The DNA for the CDR3 is TGTGCCAGCAGTGCGGGGAGACTCGAGGGTGATCAGCCCCAGCATTTT. Protein: CASSAGRLEGDQPQHF.

CDR3 nucleotides: TGTGCCAGCAGGTCTCGGCGGGGGGCTTACGAGCAGTACTTC. Protein product: CASRSRRGAYEQYF. The V call is TRBV5-8, the J call TRBJ2-7; TRBD2 aligns across 8 bases. Germline lookup yields CDR1 SGHTS and CDR2 YDEGEE. J gave up 4 bases and V 5 bases, and 8 bases lay outside the gene matches. This CDR3 is built from 14 residues.

This clone was detected only once. The chain couples TRBV7-6 to TRBJ2-3; D unclear. With 5 bases removed from V and 4 bases from J, the gap between germline ends came to 10 bases. The CDR3 contains 13 residues. Germline values: CDR1 SGHVS, CDR2 FNYEAQ. CDR3 sequence reads: CASSPDIADTQYF. The CDR3 nucleotides are TGTGCCAGCAGCCCCGATATAGCAGATACGCAGTATTTT.

The chain is built from TRBV2 and TRBJ1-2, with a tentative D call TRBD1 (5 bases). CDR3 size: 14 residues. Germline-derived CDR1 and CDR2 are SNHLY and FYNNEI. The V and J ends lost 6 bases and 3 bases respectively, with 14 bases between them. CDR3 nucleotides: TGTGCCAGCAGGATGGGCAGGGTGGACTATGGCTACACCTTC. Translation gives CASRMGRVDYGYTF.

The chain carries TRBV7-9 and TRBJ2-5; D remains unclear. The V gene's germline CDR1 is SEHNR and CDR2 FQNEAQ (reference sequence). Trimming removed 2 bases from V and 0 bases from J, with 7 bases in between. The CDR3 totals 14 residues. CDR3 coding DNA: TGTGCCAGCAGCTTAATGCAGGACCAAGAGACCCAGTACTTC. It translates to CASSLMQDQETQYF.

A few counts support this clone. The chain has TRBV2 and TRBJ1-2; no clear D. Trimming left V 5 bases short and J 12 bases short, with 28 bases between. The CDR3 is 16 amino acids. Germline CDR1 SNHLY, CDR2 FYNNEI. CDR3 nucleotides: TGTGCCAGCAGTTATTCTATAACATCGGCGGGTGTAGTAGACACCTTC. It translates to CASSYSITSAGVVDTF.

Remarks on this clone: One end of the junction does not line up with germline, which may come from a read error. V usage is TRBV7-9 and J usage is TRBJ1-1; D is undetermined. The CDR3 is 14 residues long. Germline CDR1 and CDR2: SEHNR and FQNEAQ (reference sequence). CDR3 sequence: CSSSPNHSGTEAFF. The CDR3 DNA is TGTTCCAGCAGCCCAAACCACTCGGGCACTGAAGCTTTCTTT.

V is TRBV10-3 and J is TRBJ2-5, with 10 bases that match TRBD2. After removal of 6 bases from V and 0 bases from J, the junction contained 7 bases not matched to a gene. This CDR3 region has 16 residues. Germline-derived CDR1 and CDR2 are ENHRY and SYGVKD. CDR3 DNA: TGTGCCATCAGCGAGCGGGGGGGATCATACCAAGAGACCCAGTACTTC. It encodes CAISERGGSYQETQYF.

The rearrangement links TRBV5-6 to TRBJ1-5, with TRBD1 as a possible D gene (5 bases). The CDR3 consists of 14 residues. Germline V gives CDR1 SGHDT, CDR2 YYEEEE. Trimming took 0 bases from V and 7 from J, leaving 11 bases between them. Here the CDR3 DNA reads TGTGCCAGCAGCTTGGCCCGGGGGAACCAGCCCCAGCATTTT. This gives the protein CASSLARGNQPQHF.

The gene calls are TRBV5-1 and TRBJ2-5, with TRBD2 matching 9 bases. The better agreement between TRBJ2-7 and the DNA end casts doubt on the J call. This CDR3 has 14 amino acids. CDR1 is SGHRS, CDR2 YFSETQ, per germline. CDR3 bases: TGCGCCAGCAGGGCTAGCGGGATCTCCTACGAGCAGTACTTC. Protein: CASRASGISYEQYF.

The chain carries TRBV18 and TRBJ1-5, with D possibly TRBD1 on 6 matching bases. The germline V and J ends were trimmed by 1 base and 7 bases, with 11 bases remaining between them. The CDR3 has 14 amino acids. Per germline, CDR1 KGHSH and CDR2 LQKENI. In DNA, the CDR3 is TGTGCCAGCTCACCACGGGGGCTAGGACAGCCCCAGCATTTT. Its protein product is CASSPRGLGQPQHF.

This clone was detected only once. The rearrangement links TRBV6-1 to TRBJ1-2; D call uncertain. From germline, CDR1 is MNHNS and CDR2 SASEGT. This CDR3 region has 14 residues. V lost 0 bases and J 2 bases, leaving 7 bases between the germline ends. The CDR3 DNA is TGTGCCAGCAGTGAAGCCCCGAGAAACTATGGCTACACCTTC. The encoded protein is CASSEAPRNYGYTF.

J is TRBJ1-4 and V is TRBV11-2; D unresolved. The CDR3 sequence is 12 residues long. V lost 8 bases to trimming and J lost 3 bases, with 7 bases between them. Germline assignment: CDR1 SGHAT and CDR2 FQNNGV. For the CDR3, the DNA is TGTGCCAGCCCCGTTCCTAATGAAAAACTGTTTTTT. It yields the protein CASPVPNEKLFF. The whole variable domain, remainder taken from reference TRBV11-2 and TRBJ1-4, is EAGVAQSPRYKIIEKRQSVAFWCNPISGHATLYWYQQILGQGPKLLIQFQNNGVVDDSQLPKDRFSAERLKGVDSTLKIQPAKLEDSAVYLCASPVPNEKLFFGSGTQLSVL.

The chain has TRBV2 and TRBJ2-6, with TRBD1 as a possible D gene (6 bases). The V end lost 7 bases, the J end lost 0 bases, and 10 bases lay between the germline ends. Germline lookup yields CDR1 SNHLY and CDR2 FYNNEI. This CDR3 contains 15 residues. The CDR3 sequence: CASTGVSSGANVLTF. In DNA, the CDR3 is TGTGCCAGCACAGGGGTGAGCTCTGGGGCCAACGTCCTGACTTTC. Full variable domain (rest looked up from reference TRBV2 and TRBJ2-6): EPEVTQTPSHQVTQMGQEVILRCVPISNHLYFYWYRQILGQKVEFLVSFYNNEISEKSEIFDDQFSVERPDGSNFTLKIRSTKLEDSAMYFCASTGVSSGANVLTFGAGSRLTVL.

Of note for this clone: Other DNA sequences within the sample encode an identical CDR3. This chain joins TRBV5-4 and TRBJ1-1; D uncertain. Per the germline V gene, CDR1 is SGHNT and CDR2 is YYREEE (reference sequence). The CDR3 loop spans 11 amino acids. The V and J ends lost 0 bases and 8 bases respectively, with 5 bases between them. The CDR3 DNA reads as TGTGCCAGCAGCTTGGACAGAGAAGCTTTCTTT. Translation: CASSLDREAFF. The full variable domain, completed using reference TRBV5-4 and TRBJ1-1, is ETGVTQSPTHLIKTRGQQVTLRCSSQSGHNTVSWYQQALGQGPQFIFQYYREEENGRGNFPPRFSGLQFPNYSSELNVNALELDDSALYLCASSLDREAFFGQGTRLTVV.